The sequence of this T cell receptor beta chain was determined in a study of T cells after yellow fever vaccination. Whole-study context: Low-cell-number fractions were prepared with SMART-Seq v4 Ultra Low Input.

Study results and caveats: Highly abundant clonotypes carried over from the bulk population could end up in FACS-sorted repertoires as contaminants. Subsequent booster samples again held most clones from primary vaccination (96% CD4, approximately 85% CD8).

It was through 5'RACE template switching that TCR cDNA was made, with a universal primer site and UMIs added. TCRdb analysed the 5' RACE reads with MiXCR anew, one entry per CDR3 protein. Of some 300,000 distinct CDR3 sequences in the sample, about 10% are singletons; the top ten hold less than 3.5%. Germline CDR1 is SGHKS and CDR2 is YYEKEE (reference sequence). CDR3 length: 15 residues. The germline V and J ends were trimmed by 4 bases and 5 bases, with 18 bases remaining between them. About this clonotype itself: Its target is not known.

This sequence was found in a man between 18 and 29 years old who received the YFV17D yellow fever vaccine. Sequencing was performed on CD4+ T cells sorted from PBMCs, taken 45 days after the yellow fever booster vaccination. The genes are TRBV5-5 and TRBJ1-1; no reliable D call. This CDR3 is CASSHIPQRSTEAFF. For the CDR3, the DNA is TGTGCCAGCAGCCACATTCCTCAGCGATCGACTGAAGCTTTCTTT. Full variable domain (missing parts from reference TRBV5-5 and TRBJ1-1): DAGVTQSPTHLIKTRGQQVTLRCSPISGHKSVSWYQQVLGQGPQFIFQYYEKEERGRGNFPDRFSARQFPNYSSELNVNALLLGDSALYLCASSHIPQRSTEAFFGQGTRLTVV.